This entry concerns a single T cell receptor (beta chain). Its specificity is not known. The CDR3 has 14 amino acids. V gave up 5 bases and J gave up 2 bases, with 13 bases separating them. CDR1 and CDR2 (germline): SGHVS, FQNEAQ. TCRdb's table, derived via immunoSEQ multiplex PCR, lists solely in-frame clones and lacks some. The repertoire consists of tens of thousands of clones, with about 88% occurring once and the leading ten covering 7% to 9%. This specimen belongs to a study of T cells in localized non-small cell lung cancer. Findings and limits, study-wide: Among the tissues sampled, uninvolved adjacent lung had the highest T cell clonality, above tumor. A median of around 52 clones ranked among the top 100 in tumor appeared in adjacent lung. Sequence data derive from only one tumor region, so heterogeneity remains possible. Longer overall survival was linked to higher blood T cell density.

Sequenced material: peripheral blood, taken before any cancer treatment. The receptor was derived from a woman between 18 and 50 years old with stage III lung adenocarcinoma. The chain carries TRBV7-8 and TRBJ2-7; possible D gene TRBD1, 5 bases. The CDR3, as DNA: TGTGCCAGCAGCCGGAGAGGACAAACCTACGAGCAGTACTTC. Its translation is CASSRRGQTYEQYF.